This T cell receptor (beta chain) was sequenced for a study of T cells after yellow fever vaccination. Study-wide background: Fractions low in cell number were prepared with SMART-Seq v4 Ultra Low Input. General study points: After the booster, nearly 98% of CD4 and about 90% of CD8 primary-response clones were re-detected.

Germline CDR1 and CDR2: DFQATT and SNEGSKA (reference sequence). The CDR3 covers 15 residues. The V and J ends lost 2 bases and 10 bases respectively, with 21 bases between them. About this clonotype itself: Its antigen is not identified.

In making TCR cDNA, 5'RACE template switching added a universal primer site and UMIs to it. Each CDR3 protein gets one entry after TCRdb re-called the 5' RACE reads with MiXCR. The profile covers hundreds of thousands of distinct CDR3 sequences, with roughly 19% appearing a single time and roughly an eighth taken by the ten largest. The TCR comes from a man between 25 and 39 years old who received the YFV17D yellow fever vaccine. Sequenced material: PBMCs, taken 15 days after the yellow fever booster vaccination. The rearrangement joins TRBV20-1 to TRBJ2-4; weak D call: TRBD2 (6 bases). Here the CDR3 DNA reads TGCAGTGCTAGACCCGATCCTGGCGGGGCCGTGATTCAGTACTTC. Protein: CSARPDPGGAVIQYF.